This T cell receptor (beta chain) comes out of a study of PD-1 blockade in classical Hodgkin lymphoma. Study-level findings and limits: Later analyses included only patients treated at least 1 year post-ASCT. Similar baseline diversity was found in complete responders and newly diagnosed patients. TCR diversity rose significantly by C4D1 in CD4+ but not CD8+ cells.

Indicated time point: cycle 4 day 1 (C4D1), after six to seven weeks of nivolumab. With no exception, relapse followed autologous stem cell transplantation in all patients, and brentuximab vedotin exposure varied. Germline loops: CDR1 MNHNY, CDR2 SVGAGI (reference sequence). The junction had 4 bases not matched to a gene; V was cut back by 2 bases and J by 5 bases. The CDR3 consists of 14 residues. This table comes from immunoSEQ multiplex PCR, and its TCRdb copy is limited to in-frame clones, with some not included. The table lists about 30,000 clones, roughly four fifths of them singletons, with approximately 18% in the top ten. Concerning this clone itself: Its target is unknown.

J is TRBJ2-3 and V is TRBV6-6; 7 nucleotides align to TRBD1. The sequence was obtained from a human donor with classical Hodgkin lymphoma. This specimen consisted of peripheral blood mononuclear cells (PBMCs), obtained before the fourth cycle of nivolumab. The CDR3 loop is CASSYGTEGDTQYF. The DNA for the CDR3 is TGTGCCAGCAGTTACGGGACAGAAGGAGATACGCAGTATTTT.